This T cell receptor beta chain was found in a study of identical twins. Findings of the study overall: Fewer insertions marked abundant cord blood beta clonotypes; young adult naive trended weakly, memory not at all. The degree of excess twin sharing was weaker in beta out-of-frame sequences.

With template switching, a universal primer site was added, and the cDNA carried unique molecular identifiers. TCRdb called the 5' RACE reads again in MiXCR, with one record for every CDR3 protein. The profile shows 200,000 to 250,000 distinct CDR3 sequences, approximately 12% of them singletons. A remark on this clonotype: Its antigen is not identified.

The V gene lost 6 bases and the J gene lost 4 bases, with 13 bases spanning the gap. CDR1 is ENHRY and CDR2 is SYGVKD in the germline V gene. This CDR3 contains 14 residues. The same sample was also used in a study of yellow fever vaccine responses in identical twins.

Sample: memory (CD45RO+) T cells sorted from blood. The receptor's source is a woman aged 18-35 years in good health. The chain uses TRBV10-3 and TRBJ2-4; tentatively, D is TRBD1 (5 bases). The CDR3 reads CAISDDRAKNIQYF. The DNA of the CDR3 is TGTGCCATCAGCGACGACAGAGCGAAAAACATTCAGTACTTC.